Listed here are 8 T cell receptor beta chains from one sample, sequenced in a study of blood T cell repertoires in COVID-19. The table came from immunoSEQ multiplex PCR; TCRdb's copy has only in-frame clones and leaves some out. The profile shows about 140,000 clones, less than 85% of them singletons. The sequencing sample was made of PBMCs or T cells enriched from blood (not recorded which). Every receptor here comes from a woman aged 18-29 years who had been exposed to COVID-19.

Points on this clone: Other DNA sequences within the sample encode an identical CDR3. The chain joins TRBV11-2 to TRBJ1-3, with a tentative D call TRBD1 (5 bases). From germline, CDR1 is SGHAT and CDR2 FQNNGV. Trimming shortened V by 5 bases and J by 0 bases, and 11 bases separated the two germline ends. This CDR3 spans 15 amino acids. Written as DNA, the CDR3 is TGTGCCAGCAGCCTGGTGCAGGGCTCTGGAAACACCATATATTTT. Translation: CASSLVQGSGNTIYF.

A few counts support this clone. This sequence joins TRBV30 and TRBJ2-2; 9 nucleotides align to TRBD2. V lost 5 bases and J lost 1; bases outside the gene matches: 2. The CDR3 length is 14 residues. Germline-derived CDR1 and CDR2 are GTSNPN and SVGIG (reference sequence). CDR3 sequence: CAWGLARNTGELFF. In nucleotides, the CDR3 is TGTGCCTGGGGACTAGCGAGGAACACCGGGGAGCTGTTTTTT.

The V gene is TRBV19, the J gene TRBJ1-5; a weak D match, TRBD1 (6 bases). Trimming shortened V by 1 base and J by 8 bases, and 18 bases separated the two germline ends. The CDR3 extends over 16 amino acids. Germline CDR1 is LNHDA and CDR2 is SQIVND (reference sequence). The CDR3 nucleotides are TGTGCCAGTAGTATAGTCCTAGAGGGGGTCACGGAGCCCCAGCATTTT. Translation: CASSIVLEGVTEPQHF.

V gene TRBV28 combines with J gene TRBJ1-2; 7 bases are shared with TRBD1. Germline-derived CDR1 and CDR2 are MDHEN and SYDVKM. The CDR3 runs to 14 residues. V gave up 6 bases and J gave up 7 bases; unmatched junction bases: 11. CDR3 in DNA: TGTGCCAGCAGGATACCAACAGGGGTTCGTGGCTACACCTTC. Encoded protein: CASRIPTGVRGYTF.

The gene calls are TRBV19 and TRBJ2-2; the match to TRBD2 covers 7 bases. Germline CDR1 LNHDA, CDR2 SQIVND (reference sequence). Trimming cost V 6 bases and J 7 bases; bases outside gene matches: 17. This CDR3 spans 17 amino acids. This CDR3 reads CASRMGYTAGLVGELFF. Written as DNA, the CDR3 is TGTGCCAGTAGGATGGGGTATACAGCGGGACTCGTCGGGGAGCTGTTTTTT.

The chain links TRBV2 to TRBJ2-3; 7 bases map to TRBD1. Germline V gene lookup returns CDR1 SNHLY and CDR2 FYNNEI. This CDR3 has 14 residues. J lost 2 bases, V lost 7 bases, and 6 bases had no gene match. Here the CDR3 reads CASNRQGSTDTQYF. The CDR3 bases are TGTGCCAGCAACCGACAGGGCTCCACAGATACGCAGTATTTT.

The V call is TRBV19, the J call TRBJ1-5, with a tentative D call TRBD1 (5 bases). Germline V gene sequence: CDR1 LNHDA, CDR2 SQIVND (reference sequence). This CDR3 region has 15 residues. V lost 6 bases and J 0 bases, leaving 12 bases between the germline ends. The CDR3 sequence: CASSGQNLSNQPQHF. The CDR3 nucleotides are TGTGCCAGTAGCGGACAAAACCTTAGCAATCAGCCCCAGCATTTT. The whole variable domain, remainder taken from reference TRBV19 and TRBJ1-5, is DGGITQSPKYLFRKEGQNVTLSCEQNLNHDAMYWYRQDPGQGLRLIYYSQIVNDFQKGDIAEGYSVSREKKESFPLTVTSAQKNPTAFYLCASSGQNLSNQPQHFGDGTRLSIL.

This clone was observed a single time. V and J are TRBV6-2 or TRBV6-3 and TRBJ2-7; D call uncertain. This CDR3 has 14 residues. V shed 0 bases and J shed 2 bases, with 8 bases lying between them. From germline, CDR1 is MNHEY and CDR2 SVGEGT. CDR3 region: CASSYSGRAYEQYF. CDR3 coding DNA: TGTGCCAGCAGTTACTCGGGCAGAGCCTACGAGCAGTACTTC.